This T cell receptor (beta chain) came from a study of glioma-infiltrating T cells after dendritic cell vaccination. In germline, CDR1 is SGHDT, CDR2 YYEEEE. The CDR3 has 14 amino acids. Trimming took 0 bases from V and 1 from J, leaving 7 bases between them. Sequencing used immunoSEQ multiplex PCR; TCRdb keeps in-frame clones, though not all of them. The sample records about 82,000 clones, 83% being singletons. Time point meaning: after dendritic cell vaccination, including at tumor progression/relapse. Only patients with spare fresh-frozen tumor and over two years of follow-up were included. The input for sequencing was blood, taken after dendritic cell vaccination. The chain has TRBV5-6 and TRBJ1-1, with D perhaps matching TRBD1 (6 bases). The TCR was taken from a human donor with glioblastoma. DNA of the CDR3: TGTGCCAGCAGCTTGGAAGGGGGGAACACTGAAGCTTTCTTT. Amino acids: CASSLEGGNTEAFF.